These T cell receptor beta chains were read from a single sample in a study of monozygotic twins with cystic fibrosis. Profiled with immunoSEQ multiplex PCR; TCRdb holds only in-frame clones, not every one. Found here are 36,000 or so clones, approximately 90% of them singletons; the top ten hold approximately 0.19%. The specimen was blood. The receptors derive from a boy aged 2 to 10 with cystic fibrosis. Both conserved end residues are part of each CDR3. A D gene is named only where the DNA matches it firmly. Expanded clones are given a class, and other clones once, few, many or no size at all.

clone_size | j_call | v_call | d_call | cdr3_nt | cdr3_aa
NA | TRBJ2-1 | TRBV14 | TRBD1 | TGTGCCAGCAGCCAAGTCGGACAGGGGGCCAATGGGGATGAGCAGTTCTTC | CASSQVGQGANGDEQFF
NA | TRBJ1-6 | TRBV4-2 | NA | TGTGCCAGCAGCCCTGGAGGAGGCTCCTATAATTCACCCCTCCACTTT | CASSPGGGSYNSPLHF
NA | TRBJ1-6 | TRBV27 | NA | TGTGTCAGCAGCGCCAGGGGAAATAATTCACCCCTCCACTTT | CVSSARGNNSPLHF
NA | TRBJ2-4 | TRBV5-4 | NA | TGTGCCAGCAGCTTGGGGGGCGAGGGGGCCAAAAACATTCAGTACTTC | CASSLGGEGAKNIQYF
NA | TRBJ1-5 | TRBV18 | NA | TGTGCCAGCTCACCACAAAGAAATCAGCCCCAGCATTTT | CASSPQRNQPQHF
NA | TRBJ2-7 | TRBV5-8 | NA | TGTGCCAGCAGCTGGACCTCCAACGAGCAGTACTTC | CASSWTSNEQYF
NA | TRBJ1-6 | TRBV7-8 | NA | TGTGCCAGCAGCCGGGGACGTAGCTCCTATAATTCACCCCTCCACTTT | CASSRGRSSYNSPLHF
few | TRBJ1-6 | TRBV6-5 | TRBD1 | TGTGCCAGCAGTGTGGACAGGGTCGGATCACCCCTCCACTTT | CASSVDRVGSPLHF
NA | TRBJ2-7 | TRBV7-6 | NA | TGTGCCAGCAGCTTAGCGCCCGGAGCCTACGAGCAGTACTTC | CASSLAPGAYEQYF
NA | TRBJ1-3 | TRBV6-5 | NA | TGTGCCAGCAGTTACTCGGGGAGGCCCTCTGGAAACACCATATATTTT | CASSYSGRPSGNTIYF
NA | TRBJ2-1 | TRBV4-1 | TRBD1 | TGCGCCAGCAGCCCCGGGACAGATGCTGAGCAGTTCTTC | CASSPGTDAEQFF
NA | TRBJ1-2 | TRBV10-3 | TRBD1 | TGTGCCATCAGCCCTGGGACAGGGAAAATCGGCTACACCTTC | CAISPGTGKIGYTF
few | TRBJ1-1 | TRBV7-3 | NA | TGTGCCAGCAGCGCGACCCGGTCCACTGAAGCTTTCTTT | CASSATRSTEAFF
few | TRBJ1-4 | TRBV5-1 | NA | TGCGCCAGCAGTACCGGGACCCCTAATGAAAAACTGTTTTTT | CASSTGTPNEKLFF
NA | TRBJ2-7 | TRBV15 | NA | TGTGCCACCAGCAGAGATTGGTCTATGGTCAACGAGCAGTACTTC | CATSRDWSMVNEQYF
once | TRBJ1-1 | TRBV6-5 | TRBD1 | TGTGCCAGCAGTTACTCGGGGACAGGGAACACTGAAGCTTTCTTT | CASSYSGTGNTEAFF
NA | TRBJ2-7 | TRBV13 | TRBD1 | TGTGCCAGCAGCAAGCGGGACAGGGGAAGCTCCTACGAGCAGTACTTC | CASSKRDRGSSYEQYF
NA | TRBJ1-1 | TRBV4-2 | NA | TGTGCCAGCAGCCTCGGTAGGGGGGGCACTGAAGCTTTCTTT | CASSLGRGGTEAFF